The next 19 T cell receptor beta chains were all read from a single sample in a study of blood T cell repertoires in COVID-19. Sequenced by immunoSEQ multiplex PCR; TCRdb stores in-frame clones only, minus some. There are some 200,000 clones in the sample; 65% to 85% occur only once, and about 7.2% lies in the top ten. The sequenced sample consisted of PBMCs or T cells enriched from blood (not recorded which). The receptors come from a woman between 40 and 50 years old with acute COVID-19.

The chain combines TRBV6-5 with TRBJ2-3, with TRBD1 as a possible D gene (6 bases). Trimming removed 2 bases at V and 2 bases at J, with 11 bases between. The CDR3 covers 15 residues. Looked up from germline, CDR1 is MNHEY and CDR2 is SVGAGI. CDR3 loop: CASSYGQGLTDTQYF. CDR3 DNA: TGTGCCAGCAGTTACGGCCAGGGGCTCACAGATACGCAGTATTTT.

The genes are TRBV7-2 and TRBJ2-5; D is possibly TRBD2 (6 bases). Trimming took 2 bases from V and 5 from J, leaving 21 bases between them. The CDR3 sequence is 17 residues long. Germline V gene sequence: CDR1 SGHTA, CDR2 FQGNSA. The CDR3 loop reads CASSLHQDGGSWETQYF. The CDR3 coding sequence is TGTGCCAGCAGCTTACATCAGGATGGGGGGTCCTGGGAGACCCAGTACTTC.

The chain has TRBV6-5 and TRBJ2-2; 7 nucleotides align to TRBD2. There are 15 residues in the CDR3. Germline CDR1 reads MNHEY; CDR2 reads SVGAGI. The V segment lost 0 bases and the J segment 4 bases; nucleotides outside the gene matches: 2. This CDR3 is CASSYSGGPTGELFF. The CDR3, as DNA: TGTGCCAGCAGTTACTCGGGAGGGCCCACCGGGGAGCTGTTTTTT.

V and J are TRBV5-6 and TRBJ1-2; possible D gene TRBD1, 6 bases. This CDR3 is 15 amino acids long. V was shortened by 4 bases and J by 1 base, with 14 bases between the two germline ends. The germline V gene encodes CDR1 SGHDT and CDR2 YYEEEE. CDR3 in amino acids: CASSPPTGLNYGYTF. CDR3 in DNA: TGTGCCAGCAGCCCACCTACAGGGCTTAACTATGGCTACACCTTC.

The V gene is TRBV4-1, the J gene TRBJ2-5; 8 positions match TRBD1. V shed 0 bases, J shed 2 bases, and the junction held 8 bases outside the gene matches. CDR3 size: 17 residues. Germline V gene data show CDR1 as MGHRA and CDR2 as YSYEKL. The CDR3 here is CASSQDRGRLAQETQYF. CDR3 nucleotide sequence: TGCGCCAGCAGCCAAGACAGGGGGCGGCTAGCGCAAGAGACCCAGTACTTC.

The V and J genes are TRBV6-5 and TRBJ2-7; TRBD1 might be the D (6 bases). This CDR3 region has 14 residues. The germline V gene has CDR1 MNHEY and CDR2 SVGAGI. V was shortened by 2 bases and J by 2 bases, with 10 bases between the two germline ends. CDR3 amino acids: CASSYTRGTYEQYF. CDR3 sequence (DNA): TGTGCCAGCAGTTACACCAGGGGTACCTACGAGCAGTACTTC.

V usage is TRBV4-2 and J usage is TRBJ1-4; tentative D call: TRBD1 (6 bases). CDR1 is LGHNA and CDR2 is YNFKEQ in the germline V gene. V lost 0 bases, J lost 7 bases, and 18 bases lay in between. The CDR3 contains 17 residues. CDR3 loop: CASSQDLLTGRGEKLFF. In nucleotides, the CDR3 is TGTGCCAGCAGCCAAGATCTTCTTACAGGGAGAGGTGAAAAACTGTTTTTT.

This clone was counted once. The chain links TRBV5-4 to TRBJ1-1; the match to TRBD1 covers 8 bases. Trimming took 4 bases from V and 7 from J; bases not matched to a gene: 9. The CDR3 is 14 residues long. The germline V gene encodes CDR1 SGHNT and CDR2 YYREEE (reference sequence). The CDR3 DNA sequence: TGTGCCAGCAGCGCGGGACAGGTGGCGAATGAAGCTTTCTTT. Encoded protein: CASSAGQVANEAFF.

The chain has TRBV6-5 and TRBJ2-1; D is unresolved. The germline CDR1 and CDR2 sequences are MNHEY and SVGAGI. This CDR3 comprises 15 residues. The V end was cut by 6 bases, the J end by 3 bases, with 15 bases between. The chain's CDR3 is CASSPRFQDYNEQFF. CDR3 in DNA: TGTGCCAGCAGCCCCCGGTTTCAGGACTACAATGAGCAGTTCTTC.

The chain has TRBV19 and TRBJ1-2; D is possibly TRBD1 (6 bases). V lost 6 bases and J lost 4, with 12 bases in between. The CDR3 contains 13 residues. Germline CDR1 LNHDA, CDR2 SQIVND (reference sequence). CDR3: CASRTQGSYGYTF. The CDR3 DNA sequence: TGTGCCAGTAGAACACAGGGTTCCTATGGCTACACCTTC.

The gene calls are TRBV7-9 and TRBJ2-5, with 8 bases aligning to TRBD1. The CDR3 totals 14 residues. The ends lost 1 base at V and 5 bases at J; junction bases unmatched: 3. CDR1 and CDR2 (germline): SEHNR, FQNEAQ (reference sequence). CDR3 DNA: TGTGCCAGCAGCTTAGGGACAGGGCTCGAGACCCAGTACTTC. Its translation: CASSLGTGLETQYF.

The J gene is TRBJ2-7, the V gene TRBV6-5; no firm D call. V lost 0 bases to trimming and J lost 2 bases, with 11 bases between them. The CDR3 spans 15 residues. The germline CDR1 and CDR2 sequences are MNHEY and SVGAGI. CDR3: CASSYSNLGAYEQYF. CDR3 nucleotides: TGTGCCAGCAGTTACTCGAATTTAGGAGCCTACGAGCAGTACTTC.

CDR3 amino acids: CASNPRGGWSTQYF. The CDR3 region has the DNA TGTGCCAGTAATCCACGGGGGGGCTGGAGTACGCAGTATTTT. The rearrangement links TRBV19 to TRBJ2-3; 8 positions agree with TRBD2. Germline-derived CDR1 and CDR2 are LNHDA and SQIVND (reference sequence). V was clipped by 7 bases and J by 8 bases; unmatched bases: 11. The CDR3 covers 14 residues.

This clone was seen more than once but under ten times. The CDR3 DNA reads TGTGCCAGCAGTTTTACAGTTGAGAATTCACCCCTCCACTTT. This translates into CASSFTVENSPLHF. The V and J genes are TRBV6-2 or TRBV6-3 and TRBJ1-6, with D uncertain. This CDR3 is 14 amino acids long. Between the trimmed V and J ends, which lost 4 bases and 7 bases, there was a span of 11 bases. Per the germline V gene, CDR1 is MNHEY and CDR2 is SVGEGT.

This chain connects TRBV29-1 to TRBJ2-3; TRBD2 matches 7 bases. Unmatched junction bases numbered 15, after V lost 6 bases and J lost 6 bases. This CDR3 spans 15 amino acids. Looked up from germline, CDR1 is SQVTM and CDR2 is ANQGSEA. The CDR3 sequence: CSVLTFGEAGDTQYF. The CDR3 DNA reads TGCAGCGTGTTGACCTTCGGGGAAGCGGGGGATACGCAGTATTTT.

This clone was seen a single time. J is TRBJ1-5 and V is TRBV19; 9 positions match TRBD1. V gave up 6 bases and J gave up 0 bases; unmatched junction bases: 6. Germline V gives CDR1 LNHDA, CDR2 SQIVND (reference sequence). The CDR3 totals 16 residues. The chain's CDR3 is CASRGDRVYSNQPQHF. The CDR3 nucleotides read TGTGCCAGTAGGGGGGACAGGGTTTATAGCAATCAGCCCCAGCATTTT.

The chain is built from TRBV11-3 and TRBJ2-1; 9 positions agree with TRBD1. Germline CDR1 is SGHNT and CDR2 is YENEEA. The ends lost 5 bases at V and 0 bases at J; junction bases unmatched: 5. The CDR3 is 16 residues long. CDR3 loop: CASSPRQGVSYNEQFF. Here the CDR3 DNA reads TGTGCCAGCAGCCCTCGACAGGGGGTCTCCTACAATGAGCAGTTCTTC.

The chain couples TRBV19 to TRBJ2-3; tentatively, D is TRBD2 (6 bases). CDR1 is LNHDA, CDR2 SQIVND, per germline (reference sequence). There are 15 residues in the CDR3. V gave up 6 bases and J gave up 3 bases, with 16 bases separating them. The CDR3 spells CASSVTGLGTDTQYF. The CDR3 DNA reads TGTGCCAGTAGCGTTACGGGACTGGGAACAGATACGCAGTATTTT.

The gene calls are TRBV7-5 and TRBJ2-7; no check of the table's D call, TRBD1, against the DNA was made. TRBV7-5 counts as a pseudogene. There are 13 residues in the CDR3. The CDR3 sequence: CAKRPDSSYEQYF. In DNA, the CDR3 is TGTGCCAAACGTCCGGACAGCTCCTACGAGCAGTACTTC.